These T cell receptor beta chains were read from a single sample in a study of T cell clonotyping in hematopoietic cell transplantation. The table came from immunoSEQ multiplex PCR; TCRdb's copy has only in-frame clones and leaves some out. The data hold 13,000 or so clones, with roughly 89% observed a single time. This specimen consisted of PBMCs, obtained 100 days after allogeneic stem cell transplant. These receptors were obtained from a female patient in her 50s who had an allogeneic stem cell transplant from an unrelated donor, so the T cells may come from the graft donor. Some clones in this sample may be carry-over from other donors' samples. Both conserved end residues are part of each CDR3.

cdr3_aa	v_call	j_call
CASSLKYKETQYF	TRBV5-1	TRBJ2-5
CASSLLGGSSYEQYF	TRBV28	TRBJ2-7
CASSQVGGVGNTIYF	TRBV4-1	TRBJ1-3
CASSIGAATGGETQYF	TRBV19	TRBJ2-5
CSAAYFGGYTF	TRBV29-1	TRBJ1-2
CAISELQGSGGEQYF	TRBV10-3	TRBJ2-7
CASSSTGTGGYTQYF	TRBV7-9	TRBJ2-3
CASRTGDAGELFF	TRBV27	TRBJ2-2
CASSSLAGVYNEQFF	TRBV5-6	TRBJ2-1
CASSLSGHSNQPQHF	TRBV7-9	TRBJ1-5
CASSAEGQGATEAFF	TRBV2	TRBJ1-1
CATSRDPGGNQPQHF	TRBV15	TRBJ1-5
CASSVRPGADTQYF	TRBV9	TRBJ2-3
CASSLDTSTDTQYF	TRBV7-9	TRBJ2-3
CASSFGIGETYEQYF	TRBV7-6	TRBJ2-7
CASNPRIMGGSDGYTF	TRBV19	TRBJ1-2
CASSQVSRGTYNEQFF	TRBV4-1	TRBJ2-1
CSAGKEETQYF	TRBV20-1	TRBJ2-5
CASSGDGTNTEAFF	TRBV9	TRBJ1-1
CASSRLSVMNTEAFF	TRBV19	TRBJ1-1
CASSQDPGTQIEAFF	TRBV4-1	TRBJ1-1
CASSPDSPRGGGELFF	TRBV18	TRBJ2-2
CAISEGDRSYGYTF	TRBV10-3	TRBJ1-2
CASGLVTATYGYTF	TRBV12-5	TRBJ1-2
CASSQDQDGLAGNTIYF	TRBV4-2	TRBJ1-3
CASSFGTRETQYF	TRBV5-6	TRBJ2-5
CASSYGDGQKRSFF	TRBV5-4	TRBJ1-1
CASSLAKDEQFF	TRBV19	TRBJ2-1
CASEMGGPVTDTQYF	TRBV6-1	TRBJ2-3
CASSGRGEGTQYF	TRBV2	TRBJ2-5
CASSVGAGTNRLGYTF	TRBV9	TRBJ1-2
CASRDRSNTQYF	TRBV6-6	TRBJ2-3
CASSLVPGGEIKTQYF	TRBV5-1	TRBJ2-5
CASSVGREQPQHF	TRBV7-2	TRBJ1-5
CASSLSPGVERTDTQYF	TRBV27	TRBJ2-3
CSARTGYGYTF	TRBV20-1	TRBJ1-2
CASSLGGGYQPQHF	TRBV28	TRBJ1-5
CASENRGSMNTEAFF	TRBV28	TRBJ1-1
CASSLALGQPQHF	TRBV14	TRBJ1-5
CASSSEDSLNEQYF	TRBV6-1	TRBJ2-7
CAISYSSYEQYF	TRBV7-9	TRBJ2-7
CASSSLSGANVLTF	TRBV7-8	TRBJ2-6
CASSPGVASYGYTF	TRBV13	TRBJ1-2
CASTRIDTGELFF	TRBV2	TRBJ2-2
CTTPDTEAFF	TRBV20-1	TRBJ1-1
CASSRDSRNTEAFF	TRBV4-2	TRBJ1-1
CSVDEDRDSEQYF	TRBV29-1	TRBJ2-7
CASSLVGGAYRETQYF	TRBV5-1	TRBJ2-5
CASSSSRQGQSGELFF	TRBV5-1	TRBJ2-2
CASSDTPYSNQPQHF	TRBV6-4	TRBJ1-5
CASNPTSGSETQYF	TRBV7-2	TRBJ2-5
CASGLEAYNEQFF	TRBV7-9	TRBJ2-1
CASSEAPRLAGYTDTQYF	TRBV25-1	TRBJ2-3